The clone carrying this T cell receptor (beta chain) has only a few counts. Gene names are mouse gene names. The read ends 4 residues early relative to the CDR3; the germline J gene fills the gap. The sorting of pooled cutaneous lymph node cells relied on CD4, CD8alpha, NKG2D, NKG2ACE and other markers. This specimen belongs to a study of CD8+ T cells in alopecia areata. The CDR3 covers 12 residues. Germline V gene lookup returns CDR1 NSQYPW and CDR2 LRSPGD (reference sequence). After isolation, RNA underwent reverse transcription to generate cDNA as the sequencing template. The repertoire was sequenced with immunoSEQ multiplex PCR; TCRdb's copy has only in-frame clones and lacks some. The sample lists 200,000 to 300,000 clones, none appearing once, the ten largest making up about 1.1%.

Sequencing was performed on CD4+ T cells sorted from a lymph node. This rearrangement joins TRBV1 to TRBJ2-7; tentative D call: TRBD1 (6 bases). The clonotype was recovered from a C3H/HeJ mouse with alopecia areata. Mice of this strain are of MHC haplotype H2-k. The DNA read from the CDR3 is TGCACCTGCAGGCGAGGACAGTAT. Translating it yields CTCRRGQY. The entire CDR3 protein reads CTCRRGQYEQYF.